Listed below are T cell receptor beta chains from one sample, sequenced in a study of vaccination effects on CD4 cells after COVID-19. For these receptors, no antigen is known. Some clones are missing from TCRdb's copy, which holds only in-frame ones; the method was immunoSEQ multiplex PCR. Of 65,000 to 75,000 clones listed, 74% are singletons. This sample comprised CD4+ T cells from PBMCs cultured with HCoV-229E spike peptides, obtained after COVID-19 vaccination. Receptors originate from a human donor who received a COVID-19 vaccine. Both conserved end residues are part of each CDR3.

j_call,v_call,cdr3_aa
TRBJ2-2,TRBV7-9,CASSFVGGSTGELFF
TRBJ1-5,TRBV19,CASSKGQGNGNQPQHF
TRBJ1-3,TRBV30,CAWSRTGNAGNTIYF
TRBJ2-1,TRBV18,CASSQSGGSYNEQFF
TRBJ1-1,TRBV7-8,CASSFYSNTEAFF
TRBJ2-3,TRBV19,CASRWTGATDTQYF
TRBJ1-5,TRBV6-5,CASSYGGGNQPQHF
TRBJ2-5,TRBV24-1,CATGGTGAQETQYF
TRBJ2-2,TRBV9,CASSSPSSGERPGELFF
TRBJ2-3,TRBV29-1,CSVEYRSTDTQYF
TRBJ2-3,TRBV9,CASSVSSGGSPDTQYF
TRBJ2-5,TRBV30,CASAGGAGGQETQYF
TRBJ2-1,TRBV6-5,CASTGKGGNEQFF
TRBJ1-2,TRBV5-1,CASSLAVVGSGYTF
TRBJ1-2,TRBV23-1,CASNTAGTNYGYTF
TRBJ1-5,TRBV5-1,CASSWDRQSPQHF
TRBJ1-1,TRBV10-2,CASSESGGTEAFF